Listed below are T cell receptor beta chains from one sample, sequenced in a study of Graves' ophthalmopathy and Graves' hyperthyroidism. Via MiXCR, TCRdb re-called the multiplex PCR reads, giving one row per CDR3 protein. This sample has some 750,000 distinct CDR3 sequences; roughly two fifths occur once, and the top ten carry 44%. Sample: peripheral blood. These receptors were collected from an adult man with Graves' ophthalmopathy. The CDR3 runs from the conserved cysteine through the conserved F or W. The D gene is left open where the match is weak. Size is omitted from some rows. Given values are once, few, many or a class for expanded clones.

>TRBV5-4|TRBJ1-4|-|few
TGTGCCACAGGGGTAACTAATGAAAAACTGTTTTTT
CATGVTNEKLFF
>TRBV19|TRBJ1-5|-|many
TGTGCCAGCAGTATGGGCAGGGTTGGCAATCAGCCCCAGCATTTT
CASSMGRVGNQPQHF
>TRBV7-9|TRBJ1-1|TRBD1|-
TGTGCCAGCAGCCCCACAGGGGGAACAGGCACTGAAGCTTTCTTT
CASSPTGGTGTEAFF
>TRBV7-1|TRBJ2-7|-|-
TGTGCCAGCAGCGTTGAAGATGGTGCGAACTCCTACGAGCAGTACTTC
CASSVEDGANSYEQYF
>TRBV29-1|TRBJ2-7|TRBD1|many
TGCAGCGTGGGACCACAGGGGGCGTCGGGCGAGCAGTACTTC
CSVGPQGASGEQYF
>TRBV10-1|TRBJ1-6|-|many
TGCGCCAGCAGTGCGAAGGATAATTCACCCCTCCACTTT
CASSAKDNSPLHF
>TRBV20-1|TRBJ2-2|TRBD2|-
TGCAGTGCTAGTCCCACTAGCGGCGGGGAGCTGTTTTTT
CSASPTSGGELFF
>TRBV7-9|TRBJ2-7|-|-
TGTGCCAGCAGCCCACAAGGGGGGCAGTACTTC
CASSPQGGQYF
>TRBV19|TRBJ1-5|TRBD1|-
TGTGCCAGTAGTCATAACGGACAGGGCTATCAGCCCCAGCATTTT
CASSHNGQGYQPQHF
>TRBV2|TRBJ2-5|-|-
TGTGCCAGCAGGTCTACCAACGGGTACCAAGAGACCCAGTACTTC
CASRSTNGYQETQYF
>TRBV2|TRBJ1-6|-|-
TGTGCCAGCAGGGTACAGGGCACGCTGCGCGATTCACCCCTCCACTTT
CASRVQGTLRDSPLHF
>TRBV29-1|TRBJ2-7|-|-
TGCAGCTTACGGACCGACGAGCAGTACTTC
CSLRTDEQYF
>TRBV9|TRBJ2-7|TRBD1|few
TGTGCCAGCTCGAGACAGGGGGAAAGATACGAGCAGTACTTC
CASSRQGERYEQYF
>TRBV15|TRBJ1-2|TRBD1|-
TGTGCCGCCGACAGGGTGGGGGGCTACACCTTC
CAADRVGGYTF
>TRBV6-6|TRBJ2-7|-|many
TGTGCCAGCAAGTCTCAAGCGGTGTCGTATGATGAGCAGTACTTC
CASKSQAVSYDEQYF
>TRBV20-1|TRBJ2-7|-|-
TGCAGTGCTACTCCGACTTGGAGCTCCTACGAGCAGTACTTC
CSATPTWSSYEQYF
>TRBV10-3|TRBJ2-5|TRBD1|few
TGTGCCAGCAGGTGGACAGGGGTCGGAGAGACCCAGTACTTC
CASRWTGVGETQYF
>TRBV27|TRBJ1-5|-|few
TGTGCCAGGATAGGGGAGCAGCCCCAGCATTTT
CARIGEQPQHF
>TRBV5-4|TRBJ1-1|-|few
TGTGCCAGCAGCCCAATTACGAACACTGAAGCTTTCTTT
CASSPITNTEAFF
>TRBV7-9|TRBJ2-7|-|once
TGTGCCAGCAGCCCGTGGACTCGCTTAGGCGACGAGCAGTACTTC
CASSPWTRLGDEQYF
>TRBV19|TRBJ2-5|-|-
TGTGCCAGTAGTATAGCGGGGTCAGGGTGGGAGACCCAGTACTTC
CASSIAGSGWETQYF
>TRBV29-1|TRBJ1-6|TRBD1|many
TGCAGCGTTGTACAGGGGTCTAATTCACCCCTCCACTTT
CSVVQGSNSPLHF
>TRBV7-9|TRBJ2-2|-|few
TGTGCCAGCAGCTTAGCCAGGGGTGATAACACCGGGGAGCTGTTTTTT
CASSLARGDNTGELFF
>TRBV10-3|TRBJ1-5|-|-
TGTGCCATCAGTGAAAATGGAAATAGCAATCAGCCCCAGCATTTT
CAISENGNSNQPQHF
>TRBV7-9|TRBJ2-5|TRBD2|many
TGTGCCAGCAGCCTAAAGGGAGGGGAGCAAGAGACCCAGTACTTC
CASSLKGGEQETQYF
>TRBV11-2|TRBJ1-6|-|-
TGTGCCAGCAGCTTGGAGTTGAGCTCCTATAATTCACCCCTCCACTTT
CASSLELSSYNSPLHF
>TRBV2|TRBJ2-2|-|-
TGTGCCAGCAGTGGTTGGGGCCGAAAGAACACCGGGGAGCTGTTTTTT
CASSGWGRKNTGELFF
>TRBV7-8|TRBJ1-1|TRBD1|-
TGTGCCGCCTCGACAGGGTACGGCACTGAAGCTTTCTTT
CAASTGYGTEAFF
>TRBV7-9|TRBJ1-1|-|-
TGTGCCTGGACTGTGAACACTGAAGCTTTCTTT
CAWTVNTEAFF
>TRBV2|TRBJ2-6|TRBD1|many
TGTGCCAGCAGCCCCGGACAGGGCTTCGACGGGGCCAACGTCCTGACTTTC
CASSPGQGFDGANVLTF
>TRBV6-2/TRBV6-3|TRBJ1-5|TRBD1|few
TGTGCCAGCAGTTACTCGACAGGGCTTGGCAATCAGCCCCAGCATTTT
CASSYSTGLGNQPQHF
>TRBV11-2|TRBJ2-6|TRBD1|few
TGTGCCAGCAGCTTAGATGTACCAGGGGGCATTTTCTCTGGGGCCAACGTCCTGACTTTC
CASSLDVPGGIFSGANVLTF
>TRBV5-4|TRBJ1-1|TRBD1|few
TGTGCCAGCAGCGCGAACAGGGGCATGAACACTGAAGCTTTCTTT
CASSANRGMNTEAFF